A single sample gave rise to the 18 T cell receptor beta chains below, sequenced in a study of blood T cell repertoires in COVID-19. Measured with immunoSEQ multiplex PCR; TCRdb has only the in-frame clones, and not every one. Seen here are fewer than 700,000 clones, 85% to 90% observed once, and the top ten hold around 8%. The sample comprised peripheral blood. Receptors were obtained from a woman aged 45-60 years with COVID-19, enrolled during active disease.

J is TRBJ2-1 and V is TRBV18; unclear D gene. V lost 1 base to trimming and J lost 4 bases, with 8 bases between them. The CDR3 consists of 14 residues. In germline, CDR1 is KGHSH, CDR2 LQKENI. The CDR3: CASSPLKHYNEQFF. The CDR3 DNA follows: TGTGCCAGCTCACCACTGAAGCATTACAATGAGCAGTTCTTC.

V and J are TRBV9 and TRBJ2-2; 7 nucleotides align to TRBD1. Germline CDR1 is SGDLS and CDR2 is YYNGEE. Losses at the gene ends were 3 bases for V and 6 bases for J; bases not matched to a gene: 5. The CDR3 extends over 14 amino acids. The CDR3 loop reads CASSANDRAGELFF. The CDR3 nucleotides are TGTGCCAGCAGCGCAAACGACAGGGCCGGGGAGCTGTTTTTT.

The CDR3 sequence is CASSRVGSENTEAFF. In DNA form, the CDR3 reads TGTGCCAGCAGTCGGGTGGGGAGCGAGAACACTGAAGCTTTCTTT. The V and J genes are TRBV28 and TRBJ1-1; D is uncertain. Trimming cost V 5 bases and J 1 base, with 14 bases left between them. Germline CDR1 reads MDHEN; CDR2 reads SYDVKM. The CDR3 is 15 amino acids.

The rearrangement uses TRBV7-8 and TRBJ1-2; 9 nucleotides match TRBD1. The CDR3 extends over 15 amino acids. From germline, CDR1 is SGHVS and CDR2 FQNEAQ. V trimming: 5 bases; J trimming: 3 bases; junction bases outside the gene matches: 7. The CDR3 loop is CASSRQQGAHYGYTF. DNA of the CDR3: TGTGCCAGCAGCCGTCAACAGGGGGCCCACTATGGCTACACCTTC.

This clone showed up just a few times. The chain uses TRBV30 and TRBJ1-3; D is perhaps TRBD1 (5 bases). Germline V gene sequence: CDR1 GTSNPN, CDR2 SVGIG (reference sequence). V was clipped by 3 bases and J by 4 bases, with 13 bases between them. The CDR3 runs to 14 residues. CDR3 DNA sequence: TGTGCCTGGAGCCGTCGGACAACCGGAAACACCATATATTTT. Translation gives CAWSRRTTGNTIYF.

CDR3 in amino acids: CASSQDVQGEYGYTF. CDR3 DNA sequence: TGTGCCAGCAGCCAAGATGTCCAGGGGGAATATGGCTACACCTTC. J is TRBJ1-2 and V is TRBV3-1 (or the pseudogene TRBV3-2), with TRBD1 identical over 7 bases. This CDR3 region has 15 residues. In germline, CDR1 is LGHDT, CDR2 YNNKEL (reference sequence). The trim removed 0 bases at V and 5 bases at J, leaving 6 bases unmatched.

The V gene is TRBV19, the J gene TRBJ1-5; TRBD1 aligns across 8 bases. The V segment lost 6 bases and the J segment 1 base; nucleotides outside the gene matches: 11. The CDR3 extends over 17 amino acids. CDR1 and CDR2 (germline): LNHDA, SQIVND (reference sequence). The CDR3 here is CASSPKVAGGSNQPQHF. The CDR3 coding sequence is TGTGCCAGTAGCCCTAAAGTGGCAGGGGGCAGCAATCAGCCCCAGCATTTT.

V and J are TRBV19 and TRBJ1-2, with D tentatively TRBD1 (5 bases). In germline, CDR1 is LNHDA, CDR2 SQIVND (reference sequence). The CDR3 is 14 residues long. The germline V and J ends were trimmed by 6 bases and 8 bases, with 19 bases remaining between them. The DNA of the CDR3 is TGTGCCAGTAGCCATAGCCGGGACTCTGGGGGCTACACCTTC. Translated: CASSHSRDSGGYTF. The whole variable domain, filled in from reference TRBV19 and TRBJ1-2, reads DGGITQSPKYLFRKEGQNVTLSCEQNLNHDAMYWYRQDPGQGLRLIYYSQIVNDFQKGDIAEGYSVSREKKESFPLTVTSAQKNPTAFYLCASSHSRDSGGYTFGSGTRLTVV.

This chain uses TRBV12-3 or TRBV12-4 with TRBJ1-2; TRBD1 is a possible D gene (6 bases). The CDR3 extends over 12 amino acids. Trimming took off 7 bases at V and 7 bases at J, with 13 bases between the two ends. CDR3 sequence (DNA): TGTGCCAGCAAACTACAGGGCGGTGGCTACACCTTC. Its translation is CASKLQGGGYTF.

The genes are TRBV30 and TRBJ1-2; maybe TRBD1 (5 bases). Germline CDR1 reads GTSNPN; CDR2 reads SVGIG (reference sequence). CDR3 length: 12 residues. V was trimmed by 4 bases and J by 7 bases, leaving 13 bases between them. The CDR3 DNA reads TGTGCCTGGACCATCCAGGGCCTTGGCTACACCTTC. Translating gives CAWTIQGLGYTF.

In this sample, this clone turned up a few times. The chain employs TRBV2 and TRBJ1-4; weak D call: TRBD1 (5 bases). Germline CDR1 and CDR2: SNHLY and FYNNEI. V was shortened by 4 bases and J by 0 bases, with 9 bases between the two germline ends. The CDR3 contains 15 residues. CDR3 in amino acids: CASSGQHATNEKLFF. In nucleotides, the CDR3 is TGTGCCAGCAGTGGACAGCATGCAACTAATGAAAAACTGTTTTTT.

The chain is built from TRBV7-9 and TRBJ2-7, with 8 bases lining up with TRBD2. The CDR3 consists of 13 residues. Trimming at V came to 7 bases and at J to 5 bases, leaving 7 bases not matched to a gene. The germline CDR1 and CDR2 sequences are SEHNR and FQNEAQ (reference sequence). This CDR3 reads CASTPRGGDEQYF. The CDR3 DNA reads TGTGCCAGCACCCCCCGGGGGGGGGACGAGCAGTACTTC.

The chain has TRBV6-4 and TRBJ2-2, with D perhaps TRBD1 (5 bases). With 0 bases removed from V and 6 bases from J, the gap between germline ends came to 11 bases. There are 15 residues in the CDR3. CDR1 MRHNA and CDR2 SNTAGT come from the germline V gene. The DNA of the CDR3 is TGTGCCAGCAGTGACTCATTTAGGGGTCCCGGGGAGCTGTTTTTT. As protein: CASSDSFRGPGELFF.

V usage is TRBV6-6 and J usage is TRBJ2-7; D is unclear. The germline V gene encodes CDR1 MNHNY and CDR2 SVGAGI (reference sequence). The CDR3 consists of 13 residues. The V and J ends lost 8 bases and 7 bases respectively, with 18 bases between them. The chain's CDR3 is CASVARNGGEQYF. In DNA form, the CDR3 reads TGTGCCAGCGTGGCGAGAAACGGCGGAGAGCAGTACTTC.

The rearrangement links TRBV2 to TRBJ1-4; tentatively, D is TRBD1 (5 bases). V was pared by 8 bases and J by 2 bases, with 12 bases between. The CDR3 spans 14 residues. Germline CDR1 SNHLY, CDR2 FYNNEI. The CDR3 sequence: CASRWGGTNEKLFF. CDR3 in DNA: TGTGCCAGCCGATGGGGGGGGACTAATGAAAAACTGTTTTTT.

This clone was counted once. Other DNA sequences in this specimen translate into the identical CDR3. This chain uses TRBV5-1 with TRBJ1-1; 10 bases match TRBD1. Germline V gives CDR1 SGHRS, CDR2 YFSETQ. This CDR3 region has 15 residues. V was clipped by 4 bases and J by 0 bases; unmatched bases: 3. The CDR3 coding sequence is TGCGCCAGCAGCCTGGACAGGGGGATGAACACTGAAGCTTTCTTT. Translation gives CASSLDRGMNTEAFF.

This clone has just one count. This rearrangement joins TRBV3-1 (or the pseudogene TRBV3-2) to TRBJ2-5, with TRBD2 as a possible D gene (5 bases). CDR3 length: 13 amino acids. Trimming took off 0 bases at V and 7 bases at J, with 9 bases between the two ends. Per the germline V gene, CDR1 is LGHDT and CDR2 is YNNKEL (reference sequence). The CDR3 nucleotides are TGTGCCAGCAGCCAAGAGGACCGGGGGACCCAGTACTTC. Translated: CASSQEDRGTQYF.

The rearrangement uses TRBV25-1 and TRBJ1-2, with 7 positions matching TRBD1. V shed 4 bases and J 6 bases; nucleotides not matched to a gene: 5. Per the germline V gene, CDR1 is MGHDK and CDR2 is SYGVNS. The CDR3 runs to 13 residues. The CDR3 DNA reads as TGTGCCAGCAGTGGACGAACAGGGGATGGCTACACCTTC. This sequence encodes CASSGRTGDGYTF.